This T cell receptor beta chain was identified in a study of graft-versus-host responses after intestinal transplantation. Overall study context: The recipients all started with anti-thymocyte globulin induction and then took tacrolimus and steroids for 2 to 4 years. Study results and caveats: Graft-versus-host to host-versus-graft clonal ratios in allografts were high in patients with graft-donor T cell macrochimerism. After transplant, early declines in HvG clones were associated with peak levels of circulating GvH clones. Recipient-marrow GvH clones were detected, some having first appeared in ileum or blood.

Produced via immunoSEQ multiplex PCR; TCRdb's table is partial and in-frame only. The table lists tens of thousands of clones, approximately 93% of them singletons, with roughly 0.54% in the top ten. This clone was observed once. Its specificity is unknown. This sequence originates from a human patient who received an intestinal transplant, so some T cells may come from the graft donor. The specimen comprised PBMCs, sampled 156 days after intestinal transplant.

CDR3 DNA: TGTGCCAGCTCACCCTCAGATACGCAGTATTTT. Amino acids: CASSPSDTQYF. The rearrangement joins TRBV18 to TRBJ2-3; D is ambiguous. The CDR3 spans 11 residues. The V end was cut by 3 bases, the J end by 4 bases, with 2 bases between. Germline assignment: CDR1 KGHSH and CDR2 LQKENI.